One sample yielded the 31 T cell receptor beta chains listed below, sequenced in a study of cytomegalovirus exposure and HLA in healthy donors. Sequenced by immunoSEQ multiplex PCR; TCRdb stores in-frame clones only, minus some. The data contain 200,000 or so clones, 70% to 85% of them singletons. What was sequenced was PBMCs. All receptors derive from a woman in her 30s in good health and CMV-seropositive.

The gene calls are TRBV27 and TRBJ2-2, with 7 nucleotides matching TRBD2. The CDR3 is 14 amino acids. Trimming cost V 4 bases and J 3 bases; bases outside gene matches: 2. CDR1 and CDR2 from the germline V gene are MNHEY and SMNVEV (reference sequence). The CDR3 loop reads CASSWDYYTGELFF. DNA for the CDR3: TGTGCCAGCAGTTGGGACTACTACACCGGGGAGCTGTTTTTT.

The chain has TRBV5-1 and TRBJ1-2; D possibly corresponds to TRBD1 (5 bases). Trimming left V 4 bases short and J 5 bases short, with 12 bases between. Germline assignment: CDR1 SGHRS and CDR2 YFSETQ. The length of the CDR3 is 13 residues. The CDR3 loop is CASSLTEPYGYTF. DNA for the CDR3: TGCGCCAGCAGCCTGACAGAGCCTTATGGCTACACCTTC.

In its sample, this clone was seen a few times. This chain uses TRBV6-5 with TRBJ2-5; D gene unclear. Between the trimmed V and J ends, which lost 0 bases and 5 bases, there was a span of 4 bases. This CDR3 is built from 12 residues. Germline CDR1 is MNHEY and CDR2 is SVGAGI. The DNA of the CDR3 is TGTGCCAGCAGTTACTCCCGGGAGACCCAGTACTTC. Translating it yields CASSYSRETQYF.

The table lists this clone with a count of one. V is TRBV2 and J is TRBJ1-5; TRBD1 is a possible D gene (5 bases). The CDR3 is 13 residues long. In germline, CDR1 is SNHLY, CDR2 FYNNEI. V lost 2 bases and J lost 9, with 11 bases in between. CDR3 nucleotide sequence: TGTGCCAGCAGTGAATCGGGGGTCGGGCCCCAGCATTTT. Protein sequence: CASSESGVGPQHF.

The V gene is TRBV11-1, the J gene TRBJ2-4; D possibly corresponds to TRBD2 (5 bases). The ends were cut back, 5 bases at V and 9 bases at J, with 17 bases in the middle. This CDR3 is 14 amino acids long. Germline V gene data show CDR1 as SGHAT and CDR2 as FQDESV (reference sequence). The CDR3 loop reads CASSQRGSLGIQYF. Written as DNA, the CDR3 is TGTGCCAGCAGCCAGCGAGGGTCCCTCGGCATTCAGTACTTC.

The gene calls are TRBV27 and TRBJ2-1, with D unresolved. Trimming removed 0 bases from V and 6 bases from J, with 9 bases in between. Germline V gives CDR1 MNHEY, CDR2 SMNVEV (reference sequence). The CDR3 loop spans 14 amino acids. The CDR3 sequence: CASSLSSARNEQFF. CDR3 bases: TGTGCCAGCAGTTTATCGTCAGCGCGCAATGAGCAGTTCTTC.

The V call is TRBV7-8, the J call TRBJ1-5, with TRBD1 matching over 8 bases. V dropped 5 bases and J dropped 7; count of bases not matched to a gene: 10. This CDR3 is 15 amino acids long. Germline V gene lookup returns CDR1 SGHVS and CDR2 FQNEAQ. This chain's CDR3 is CASSGQGAVEQPQHF. Written as DNA, the CDR3 is TGTGCCAGCAGCGGGCAGGGGGCTGTAGAGCAGCCCCAGCATTTT.

This clone was recorded a few times. CDR3 DNA sequence: TGTGCCAGCACCCTCCGACAGGGGTACGAGCAGTACTTC. Protein: CASTLRQGYEQYF. The rearrangement uses TRBV28 and TRBJ2-7; 8 positions agree with TRBD1. Germline V gene sequence: CDR1 MDHEN, CDR2 SYDVKM. The trim removed 7 bases at V and 4 bases at J, leaving 6 bases unmatched. This CDR3 has 13 amino acids. Drawing the rest from reference TRBV28 and TRBJ2-7, the complete variable domain is DVKVTQSSRYLVKRTGEKVFLECVQDMDHENMFWYRQDPGLGLRLIYFSYDVKMKEKGDIPEGYSVSREKKERFSLILESASTNQTSMYLCASTLRQGYEQYFGPGTRLTVT.

The chain employs TRBV10-1 and TRBJ2-1, with 9 bases identical to TRBD1. Germline lookup yields CDR1 WNHNN and CDR2 SYGVQD (reference sequence). V lost 5 bases, J lost 7 bases, and 9 bases stayed unmatched. The CDR3 spans 15 residues. This CDR3 reads CASSSLGQGRNEQFF. DNA of the CDR3: TGCGCCAGCAGTTCGTTGGGACAGGGTCGGAATGAGCAGTTCTTC.

The chain uses TRBV7-2 and TRBJ1-4, with D perhaps TRBD1 (6 bases). Germline V gene lookup returns CDR1 SGHTA and CDR2 FQGNSA. CDR3 length: 15 residues. The V end was cut by 7 bases, the J end by 7 bases, with 19 bases between. The CDR3: CASTIGGAVSEKLFF. CDR3 nucleotide sequence: TGTGCCAGCACTATAGGGGGGGCGGTTAGTGAAAAACTGTTTTTT.

The genes are TRBV6-6 and TRBJ1-1; the D is unclear. Trimming stripped 5 bases from V and 8 bases from J, with 15 bases between. This CDR3 has 13 residues. CDR1 MNHNY and CDR2 SVGAGI come from the germline V gene (reference sequence). CDR3 DNA sequence: TGTGCCAGCAGTACAGACCCAAATCTGGAAGCTTTCTTT. This translates into CASSTDPNLEAFF.

V and J are TRBV6-1 and TRBJ1-1; D not resolved. Looked up from germline, CDR1 is MNHNS and CDR2 is SASEGT. Trimming cost V 7 bases and J 1 base, with 10 bases left between them. The length of the CDR3 is 13 residues. The chain's CDR3 is CASKRGANTEAFF. The CDR3 bases are TGTGCCAGCAAAAGAGGTGCGAACACTGAAGCTTTCTTT.

The gene calls are TRBV6-4 and TRBJ2-1; 7 nucleotides line up with TRBD2. Germline loops: CDR1 MRHNA, CDR2 SNTAGT. V shed 3 bases, J shed 6 bases, and the junction held 8 bases outside the gene matches. This CDR3 has 15 amino acids. The CDR3 sequence: CASSDRGGLVNEQFF. DNA for the CDR3: TGTGCCAGCAGTGATCGGGGAGGGCTTGTCAATGAGCAGTTCTTC.

V gene TRBV9 combines with J gene TRBJ2-5, with D perhaps TRBD1 (6 bases). The CDR3 contains 15 residues. Germline V lookup: CDR1 SGDLS, CDR2 YYNGEE. V was clipped by 3 bases and J by 4 bases, with 16 bases between them. The DNA for the CDR3 is TGTGCCAGCAGCGATTGGGGGCCTGGTGGAGAGACCCAGTACTTC. The encoded protein is CASSDWGPGGETQYF. The whole variable domain, filled in from reference TRBV9 and TRBJ2-5, reads DSGVTQTPKHLITATGQRVTLRCSPRSGDLSVYWYQQSLDQGLQFLIQYYNGEERAKGNILERFSAQQFPDLHSELNLSSLELGDSALYFCASSDWGPGGETQYFGPGTRLLVL.

This rearrangement joins TRBV5-1 to TRBJ2-1, with 9 nucleotides matching TRBD1. J gave up 6 bases and V 1 base, and 5 bases lay outside the gene matches. Germline V gives CDR1 SGHRS, CDR2 YFSETQ. The CDR3 is 15 amino acids. The CDR3 DNA reads as TGCGCCAGCAGCTTGTACGGGACAGGGTTCAATGAGCAGTTCTTC. Translation gives CASSLYGTGFNEQFF.

Remarks on this clone: Additional DNA sequences in this sample encode the identical CDR3. J is TRBJ2-7 and V is TRBV28; no clear D. The germline V and J ends were trimmed by 3 bases and 3 bases, with 6 bases remaining between them. Looked up from germline, CDR1 is MDHEN and CDR2 is SYDVKM. CDR3 length: 12 residues. The CDR3: CASSLTGYEQYF. The CDR3 region has the DNA TGTGCCAGCAGTTTGACTGGCTACGAGCAGTACTTC.

At least ten counts were recorded for this clone. This sequence joins TRBV19 and TRBJ1-2; tentatively, D is TRBD1 (6 bases). Germline V gene lookup returns CDR1 LNHDA and CDR2 SQIVND (reference sequence). This CDR3 has 15 amino acids. The V gene lost 6 bases and the J gene lost 5 bases, with 19 bases spanning the gap. The CDR3 is CASSPPEAGQYGYTF. Here the CDR3 DNA reads TGTGCCAGTAGCCCCCCAGAAGCTGGACAGTATGGCTACACCTTC.

The chain employs TRBV5-1 and TRBJ2-3; 10 positions match TRBD2. Trimming removed 2 bases from V and 2 bases from J; junction bases left unmatched: 2. The CDR3 loop spans 15 amino acids. The germline V gene encodes CDR1 SGHRS and CDR2 YFSETQ. CDR3 DNA: TGCGCCAGCAGCTTCGGGACTAGCGACACAGATACGCAGTATTTT. Its translation: CASSFGTSDTDTQYF.

V is TRBV27 and J is TRBJ2-1, with D tentatively TRBD2 (6 bases). This CDR3 contains 16 residues. Trimming shortened V by 2 bases and J by 2 bases, and 13 bases separated the two germline ends. The germline V gene has CDR1 MNHEY and CDR2 SMNVEV (reference sequence). The CDR3, as DNA: TGTGCCAGCAGTTTAGAAGGGACTGTCGCCTACAATGAGCAGTTCTTC. This gives the protein CASSLEGTVAYNEQFF.

J is TRBJ1-2 and V is TRBV5-1; 7 bases are shared with TRBD1. V gave up 4 bases and J gave up 8 bases; unmatched junction bases: 5. Germline lookup yields CDR1 SGHRS and CDR2 YFSETQ. The CDR3 length is 12 residues. CDR3 nucleotide sequence: TGCGCCAGCAGCATAGACAGGGTCGGCTACACCTTC. Translated, it gives CASSIDRVGYTF.

Ten or more counts support this clone. This rearrangement joins TRBV27 to TRBJ1-2; a weak D match, TRBD1 (5 bases). Trimming left V 3 bases short and J 8 bases short, with 16 bases between. The CDR3 covers 14 residues. Germline V lookup: CDR1 MNHEY, CDR2 SMNVEV (reference sequence). The CDR3, as DNA: TGTGCCAGCAGTTTTCAGGGCCCAATCGGGGGCTACACCTTC. This sequence encodes CASSFQGPIGGYTF.

The chain employs TRBV19 and TRBJ2-6; the D is unclear. V lost 6 bases, J lost 0 bases, and 9 bases lay in between. Germline V lookup: CDR1 LNHDA, CDR2 SQIVND (reference sequence). CDR3 size: 15 residues. This CDR3 reads CASRKTGSGANVLTF. CDR3 nucleotides: TGTGCCAGTAGGAAGACGGGCTCTGGGGCCAACGTCCTGACTTTC. The whole variable domain, filled in from reference TRBV19 and TRBJ2-6, reads DGGITQSPKYLFRKEGQNVTLSCEQNLNHDAMYWYRQDPGQGLRLIYYSQIVNDFQKGDIAEGYSVSREKKESFPLTVTSAQKNPTAFYLCASRKTGSGANVLTFGAGSRLTVL.

V and J are TRBV29-1 and TRBJ1-1, with D possibly TRBD1 on 5 matching bases. The CDR3 contains 15 residues. Germline CDR1 reads SQVTM; CDR2 reads ANQGSEA. Between the trimmed V and J ends, which lost 3 bases and 5 bases, there was a span of 19 bases. The CDR3 region is CSVDVSGVLKTEAFF. DNA of the CDR3: TGCAGCGTTGATGTTTCGGGGGTTCTCAAGACTGAAGCTTTCTTT. Variable domain in full (rest from reference TRBV29-1 and TRBJ1-1): SAVISQKPSRDICQRGTSLTIQCQVDSQVTMMFWYRQQPGQSLTLIATANQGSEATYESGFVIDKFPISRPNLTFSTLTVSNMSPEDSSIYLCSVDVSGVLKTEAFFGQGTRLTVV.

The rearrangement joins TRBV5-1 to TRBJ2-5, with 9 bases aligning to TRBD1. J was trimmed by 1 base and V by 4 bases; bases with no gene match: 2. CDR1 is SGHRS and CDR2 is YFSETQ in the germline V gene. The CDR3 runs 14 residues. The CDR3 DNA follows: TGCGCCAGCAGCAAGGACAGGGGCCAAGAGACCCAGTACTTC. Translation: CASSKDRGQETQYF.

This chain links TRBV19 with TRBJ2-2, with 8 bases that match TRBD2. The trim removed 3 bases at V and 4 bases at J, leaving 10 bases unmatched. The CDR3 loop spans 17 amino acids. From germline, CDR1 is LNHDA and CDR2 SQIVND (reference sequence). CDR3 in amino acids: CASSIPVLAGLTGELFF. The CDR3 DNA reads as TGTGCCAGTAGTATTCCCGTATTAGCGGGGCTCACCGGGGAGCTGTTTTTT.

The rearrangement joins TRBV2 to TRBJ2-3, with TRBD1 as a possible D gene (5 bases). The CDR3 length is 16 residues. Germline V gene lookup returns CDR1 SNHLY and CDR2 FYNNEI. Between the trimmed V and J ends, which lost 3 bases and 5 bases, there was a span of 18 bases. The CDR3 coding sequence is TGTGCCAGCAGTGAGGAGACAGACCTTTGGAGAGATACGCAGTATTTT. Encoded protein: CASSEETDLWRDTQYF.

The genes are TRBV5-8 and TRBJ2-5; D is undetermined. CDR3 size: 11 residues. The V end lost 7 bases, the J end lost 4 bases, and 8 bases lay between the germline ends. Germline V gene data show CDR1 as SGHTS and CDR2 as YDEGEE. The CDR3, as DNA: TGTGCCAGCGGGCAGCCAGAGACCCAGTACTTC. Residues: CASGQPETQYF. Combining the CDR3 with reference TRBV5-8 and TRBJ2-5 gives the whole variable domain EAGVTQSPTHLIKTRGQQATLRCSPISGHTSVYWYQQALGLGLQFLLWYDEGEERNRGNFPPRFSGRQFPNYSSELNVNALELEDSALYLCASGQPETQYFGPGTRLLVL.

V gene TRBV7-3 combines with J gene TRBJ1-5; 8 bases agree with TRBD1. The germline V gene encodes CDR1 SGHTA and CDR2 FQGTGA. The V and J ends lost 7 bases and 4 bases, in that order; junction bases with no gene match: 9. The CDR3 covers 15 residues. Here the CDR3 reads CASTLRQGRNQPQHF. The CDR3 bases are TGTGCCAGCACCCTACGACAGGGGCGGAATCAGCCCCAGCATTTT.

V is TRBV9 and J is TRBJ1-1, with D unclear. The V and J ends lost 4 bases and 2 bases respectively, with 9 bases between them. From germline, CDR1 is SGDLS and CDR2 YYNGEE. The CDR3 has 13 amino acids. CDR3 sequence: CASSTDKNTEAFF. CDR3 sequence (DNA): TGTGCCAGCAGCACCGACAAAAACACTGAAGCTTTCTTT.

DNA of the CDR3: TGTGCCATCCCGGCCCCGGGGATTCACACTGAAGCTTTCTTT. Encoded protein: CAIPAPGIHTEAFF. The V gene is TRBV7-9, the J gene TRBJ1-1; unclear D gene. The CDR3 sequence is 14 residues long. Trimming removed 10 bases at V and 3 bases at J, with 18 bases between. Germline CDR1 reads SEHNR; CDR2 reads FQNEAQ (reference sequence).

The rearrangement uses TRBV18 and TRBJ1-4; D is uncertain. V dropped 4 bases and J dropped 5 bases, with 11 bases sitting between them. Germline loops: CDR1 KGHSH, CDR2 LQKENI. This CDR3 spans 14 amino acids. The CDR3 region has the DNA TGTGCCAGCTCACGACCGATAACAAATGAAAAACTGTTTTTT. Its protein product is CASSRPITNEKLFF.